What follows describes a single T cell receptor (beta chain). This clone came up a few times. Its antigen remains unidentified. The input lacks base qualities; no much larger clone sits a single base away. The sample comes from a study of PD-1 blockade in classical Hodgkin lymphoma (dated by TCRdb to 2020 to 2022). With regard to the full study: Nivolumab dosing was 3 mg/kg intravenously every 2 weeks, continuing until either disease progression or unacceptable toxicity. To define a peripheral blood immune signature of response to PD-1 blockade in classical Hodgkin lymphoma, the study combined TCR beta sequencing with CyTOF. The investigation overall reported the following: Lower diversity was observed in patients in whom nivolumab was started less than 1 year after ASCT, and these patients were excluded from later analyses so that confounding by immune reconstitution would be avoided. Only a single clinical trial cohort was studied, and what caused the repertoire differences, possibly disease activity or prior therapy, remained undefined. Baseline TCR diversity was reported as lower in newly diagnosed patients than in healthy donors, and lower still in relapsed/refractory patients. Trial patients achieving complete response had baseline diversity similar to newly diagnosed patients, whereas partial responders and progressors had significantly lower diversity. By C4D1, a significant rise was seen in CD4+ TCR diversity but not in CD8+ TCR diversity (p=0.0027 vs p=0.16), and the rise was most apparent among complete responders (p=0.02).

Sample time point, as interpreted from the label and publication: cycle 2 day 1 (C2D1) of nivolumab. Every trial patient had relapsed after autologous stem cell transplantation, and cohorts A, B and C differed in prior brentuximab vedotin exposure. The trial cohort was composed of about 58 patients with relapsed/refractory classical Hodgkin lymphoma, for whom complete response, partial response or progressive disease was recorded as best overall response. In the multi-cohort phase II CheckMate 205 trial, trial patients received single-agent nivolumab. An independent review committee assessed best overall response by applying the 2007 International Working Group response criteria. PBMCs from the trial were collected at three points: immediately before nivolumab initiation (C1D1), and during therapy at cycle 2 day 1 and cycle 4 day 1. After peripheral blood was drawn into 8 mL Vacutainer Cell Preparation Tubes, PBMCs were isolated by centrifugation and then cryopreserved.

Genomic DNA was extracted with the Qiagen DNeasy kit from unsorted PBMCs and from negatively selected CD4+ and CD8+ fractions. Amplification of TCR beta CDR3 regions was done by immunoSEQ multiplex PCR with primers that anneal to V and J segments. A synthetic immune receptor repertoire was used to minimize amplification bias, and remaining bias was computationally removed after sequencing. The paper's data handling went like this. Custom Python scripts were used to quantify repertoire diversity as the Shannon entropy index. The unsorted, CD4+ and CD8+ repertoires were each analyzed separately, with the exception of combined analyses, where CD4+ and CD8+ sequences were merged in silico. Clonal expansion was defined as at least a 2-fold frequency increase after treatment relative to C1D1, with a pseudocount of 0.5 for undetected baseline clones. Clones with 0 or 1 copy at C1D1 were defined as singleton clones, while clones with 2 or more copies were defined as non-singleton clones. Clones expanded in unsorted samples were assigned a CD4+, CD8+ or unknown annotation through matching of protein sequences in sorted samples from the same patient. Wilcoxon tests on paired samples were used to test diversity changes from C1D1 to C4D1. Held by TCRdb, this immuneACCESS table contains in-frame sequences only and omits some clones. Under half of the omission traces to an unresolved V gene where checked; the cause of the rest is unknown. V and J calls and clone size are as listed in that table; D and trimming were resolved from the DNA. The sample records some 96,000 clones, roughly 79% of which are singletons. Of the sample, 15% to 20% is held by the ten largest clones.

CDR1 and CDR2 are read off the germline V gene (reference sequence) as SGHNT and YYREEE. V and J lose 4 bases and 1 base, and a span of 12 bases separates them. The CDR3 starts with the cysteine, ends with the phenylalanine, and has 15 residues. The only DNA kept is the CDR3, 45 bases in frame from the first base. This receptor chain uses TRBV5-4 and TRBJ2-1; perhaps TRBD2 is the D gene, with 6 bases matching. This clonotype was sampled from a human donor with classical Hodgkin lymphoma. This specimen consisted of peripheral blood mononuclear cells (PBMCs), obtained before the second cycle of nivolumab. In nucleotide form, the sequence is TGTGCCAGCAGCCTGGGGGGAAGGTCCTACAATGAGCAGTTCTTC. Its protein reads: CASSLGGRSYNEQFF. The full variable domain, completed from the reference TRBV5-4 and TRBJ2-1 proteins outside the CDR3, reads ETGVTQSPTHLIKTRGQQVTLRCSSQSGHNTVSWYQQALGQGPQFIFQYYREEENGRGNFPPRFSGLQFPNYSSELNVNALELDDSALYLCASSLGGRSYNEQFFGPGTRLTVL.